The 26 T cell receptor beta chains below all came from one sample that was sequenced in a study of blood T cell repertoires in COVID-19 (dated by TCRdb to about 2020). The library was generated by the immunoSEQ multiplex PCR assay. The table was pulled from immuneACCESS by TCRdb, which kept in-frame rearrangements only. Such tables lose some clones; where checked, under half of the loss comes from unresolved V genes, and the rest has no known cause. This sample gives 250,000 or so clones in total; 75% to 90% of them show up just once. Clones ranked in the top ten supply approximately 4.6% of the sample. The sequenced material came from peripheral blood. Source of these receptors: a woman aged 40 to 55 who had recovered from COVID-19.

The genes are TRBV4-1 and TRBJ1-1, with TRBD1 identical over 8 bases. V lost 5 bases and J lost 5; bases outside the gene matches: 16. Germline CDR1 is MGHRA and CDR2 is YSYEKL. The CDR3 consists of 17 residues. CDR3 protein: CASSYTTQDRGGTEAFF. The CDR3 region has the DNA TGCGCCAGCAGCTACACAACACAAGACAGGGGCGGGACTGAAGCTTTCTTT.

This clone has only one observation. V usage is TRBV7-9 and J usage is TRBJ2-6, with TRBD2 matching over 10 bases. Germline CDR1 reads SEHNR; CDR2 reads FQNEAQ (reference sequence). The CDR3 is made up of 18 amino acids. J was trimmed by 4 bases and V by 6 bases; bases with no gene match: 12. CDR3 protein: CASSHASGSFWGANVLTF. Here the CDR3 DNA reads TGTGCCAGCAGTCATGCTAGCGGGAGTTTTTGGGGGGCCAACGTCCTGACTTTC.

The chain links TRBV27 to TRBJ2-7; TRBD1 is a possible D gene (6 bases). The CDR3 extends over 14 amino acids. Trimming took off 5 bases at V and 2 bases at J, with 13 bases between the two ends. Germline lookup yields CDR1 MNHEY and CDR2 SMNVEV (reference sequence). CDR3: CASSPQGLPYEQYF. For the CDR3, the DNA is TGTGCCAGCAGTCCTCAGGGGCTCCCCTACGAGCAGTACTTC.

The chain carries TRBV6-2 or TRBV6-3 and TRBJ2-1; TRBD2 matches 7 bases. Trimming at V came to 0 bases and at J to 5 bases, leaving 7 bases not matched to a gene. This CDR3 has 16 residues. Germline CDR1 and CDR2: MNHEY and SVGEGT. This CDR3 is CASSYSVSGINNEQFF. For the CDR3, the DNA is TGTGCCAGCAGTTACTCGGTAAGCGGGATAAACAATGAGCAGTTCTTC.

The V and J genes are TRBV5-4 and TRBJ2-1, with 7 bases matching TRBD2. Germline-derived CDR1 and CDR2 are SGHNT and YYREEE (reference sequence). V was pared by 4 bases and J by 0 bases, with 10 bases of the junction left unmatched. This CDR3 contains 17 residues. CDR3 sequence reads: CASSPSGGPLSYNEQFF. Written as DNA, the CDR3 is TGTGCCAGCAGCCCTTCGGGGGGACCTCTCTCCTACAATGAGCAGTTCTTC.

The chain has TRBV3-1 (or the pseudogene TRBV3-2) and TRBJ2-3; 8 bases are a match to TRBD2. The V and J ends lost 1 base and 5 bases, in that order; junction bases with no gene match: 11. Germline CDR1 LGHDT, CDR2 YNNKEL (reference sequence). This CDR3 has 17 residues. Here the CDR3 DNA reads TGTGCCAGCAGCCAAGTCGGGAGGGGCTCCTGGAGAGATACGCAGTATTTT. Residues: CASSQVGRGSWRDTQYF.

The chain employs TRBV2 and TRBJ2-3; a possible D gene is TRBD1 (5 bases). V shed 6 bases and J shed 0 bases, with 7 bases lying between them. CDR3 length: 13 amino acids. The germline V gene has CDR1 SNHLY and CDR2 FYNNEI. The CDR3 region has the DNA TGTGCCAGCAGCGCAGGGAGCACAGATACGCAGTATTTT. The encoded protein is CASSAGSTDTQYF.

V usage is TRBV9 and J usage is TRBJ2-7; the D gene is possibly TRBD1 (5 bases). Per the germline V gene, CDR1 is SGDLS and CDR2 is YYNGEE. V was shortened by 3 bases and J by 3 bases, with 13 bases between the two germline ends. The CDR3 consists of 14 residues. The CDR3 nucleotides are TGTGCCAGCAGCGACTCCAGGGTGAGCTACGAGCAGTACTTC. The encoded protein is CASSDSRVSYEQYF.

For the CDR3, the DNA is TGTGCCAGCAGCCAGGATAATTCCGGGACAGCTTTCTACGAGCAGTACTTC. Translation: CASSQDNSGTAFYEQYF. J is TRBJ2-7 and V is TRBV3-1 (or the pseudogene TRBV3-2); 7 positions agree with TRBD1. Germline V gene data show CDR1 as LGHDT and CDR2 as YNNKEL (reference sequence). Trimming took 3 bases from V and 3 from J; bases not matched to a gene: 14. This CDR3 comprises 17 residues.

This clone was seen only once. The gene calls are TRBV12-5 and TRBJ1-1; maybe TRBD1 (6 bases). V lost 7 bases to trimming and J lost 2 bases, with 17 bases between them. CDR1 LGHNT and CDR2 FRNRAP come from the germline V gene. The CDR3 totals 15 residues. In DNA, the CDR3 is TGTGCTAGTGCCACAGGGTGGAAAGGTAACACTGAAGCTTTCTTT. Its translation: CASATGWKGNTEAFF. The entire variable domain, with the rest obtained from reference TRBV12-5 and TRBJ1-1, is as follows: DARVTQTPRHKVTEMGQEVTMRCQPILGHNTVFWYRQTMMQGLELLAYFRNRAPLDDSGMPKDRFSAEMPDATLATLKIQPSEPRDSAVYFCASATGWKGNTEAFFGQGTRLTVV.

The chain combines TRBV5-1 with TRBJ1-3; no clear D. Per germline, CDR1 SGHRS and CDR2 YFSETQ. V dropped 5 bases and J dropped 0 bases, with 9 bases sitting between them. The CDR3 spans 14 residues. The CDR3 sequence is CASSLQPSGNTIYF. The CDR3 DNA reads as TGCGCCAGCAGTTTACAGCCCTCTGGAAACACCATATATTTT.

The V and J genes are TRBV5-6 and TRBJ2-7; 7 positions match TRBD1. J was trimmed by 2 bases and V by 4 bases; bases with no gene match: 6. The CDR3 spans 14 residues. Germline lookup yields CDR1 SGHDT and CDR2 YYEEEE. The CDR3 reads CASSPGQVTYEQYV. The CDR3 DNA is TGTGCCAGCAGCCCTGGACAGGTTACCTACGAGCAGTACGTC.

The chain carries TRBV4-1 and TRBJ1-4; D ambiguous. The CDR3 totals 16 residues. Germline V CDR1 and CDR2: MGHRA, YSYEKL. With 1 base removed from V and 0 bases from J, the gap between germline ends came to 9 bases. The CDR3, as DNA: TGCGCCAGCAGCCAAGTCTTCGAGGCAACTAATGAAAAACTGTTTTTT. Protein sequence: CASSQVFEATNEKLFF.

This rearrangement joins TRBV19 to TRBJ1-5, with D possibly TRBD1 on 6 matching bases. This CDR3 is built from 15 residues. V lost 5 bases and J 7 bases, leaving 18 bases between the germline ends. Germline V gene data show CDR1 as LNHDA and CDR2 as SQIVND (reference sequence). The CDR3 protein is CASSAVSGAYQPQHF. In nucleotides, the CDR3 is TGTGCCAGTAGTGCGGTTTCAGGGGCCTACCAGCCCCAGCATTTT.

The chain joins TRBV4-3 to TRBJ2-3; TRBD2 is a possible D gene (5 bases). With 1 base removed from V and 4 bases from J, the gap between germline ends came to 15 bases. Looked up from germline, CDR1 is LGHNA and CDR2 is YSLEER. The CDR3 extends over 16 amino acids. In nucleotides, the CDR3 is TGCGCCAGCAGCCAAGTGGTAGGCGGAGGCCCAGATACGCAGTATTTT. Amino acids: CASSQVVGGGPDTQYF.

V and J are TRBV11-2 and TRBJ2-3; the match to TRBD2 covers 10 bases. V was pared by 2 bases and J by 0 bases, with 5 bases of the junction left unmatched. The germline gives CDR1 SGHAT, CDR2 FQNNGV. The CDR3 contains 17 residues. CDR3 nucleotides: TGTGCCAGCAGCTTAACGAAGACTAGCGGGAGCACAGATACGCAGTATTTT. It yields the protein CASSLTKTSGSTDTQYF. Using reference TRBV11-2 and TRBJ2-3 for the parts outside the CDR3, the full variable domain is EAGVAQSPRYKIIEKRQSVAFWCNPISGHATLYWYQQILGQGPKLLIQFQNNGVVDDSQLPKDRFSAERLKGVDSTLKIQPAKLEDSAVYLCASSLTKTSGSTDTQYFGPGTRLTVL.

CDR3 in amino acids: CASSKAGTSGGQETQYF. CDR3 DNA: TGTGCCAGCAGCAAAGCTGGGACTAGCGGGGGCCAAGAGACCCAGTACTTC. The J gene is TRBJ2-5, the V gene TRBV21-1; the D call in the table, TRBD2, was not verified against the DNA. TRBV21-1 is deemed a pseudogene. The CDR3 contains 17 residues.

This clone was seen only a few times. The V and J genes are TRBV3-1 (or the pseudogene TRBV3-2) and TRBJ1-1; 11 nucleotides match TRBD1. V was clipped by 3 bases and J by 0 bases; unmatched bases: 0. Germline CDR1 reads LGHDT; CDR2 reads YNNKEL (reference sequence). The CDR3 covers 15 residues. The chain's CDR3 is CASSQGQGVNTEAFF. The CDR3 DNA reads TGTGCCAGCAGCCAGGGACAGGGGGTGAACACTGAAGCTTTCTTT.

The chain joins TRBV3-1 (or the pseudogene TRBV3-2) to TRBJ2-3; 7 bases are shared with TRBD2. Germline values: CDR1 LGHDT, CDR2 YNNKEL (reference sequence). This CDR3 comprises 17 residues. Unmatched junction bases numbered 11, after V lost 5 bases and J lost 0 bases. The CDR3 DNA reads TGTGCCAGCAGCGACGATGGAGGGACTACTAGCACAGATACGCAGTATTTT. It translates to CASSDDGGTTSTDTQYF.

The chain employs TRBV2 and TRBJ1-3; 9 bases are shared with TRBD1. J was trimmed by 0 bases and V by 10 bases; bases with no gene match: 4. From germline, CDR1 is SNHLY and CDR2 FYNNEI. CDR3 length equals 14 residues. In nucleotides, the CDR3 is TGTGCCACCCGGGACAGGGCCTCTGGAAACACCATATATTTT. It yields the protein CATRDRASGNTIYF.

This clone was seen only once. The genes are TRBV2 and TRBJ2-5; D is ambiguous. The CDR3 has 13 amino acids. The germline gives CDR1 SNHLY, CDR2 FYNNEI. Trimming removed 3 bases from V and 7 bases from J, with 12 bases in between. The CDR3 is CASSDIDSGTQYF. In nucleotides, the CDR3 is TGTGCCAGCAGTGACATCGACTCGGGGACCCAGTACTTC.

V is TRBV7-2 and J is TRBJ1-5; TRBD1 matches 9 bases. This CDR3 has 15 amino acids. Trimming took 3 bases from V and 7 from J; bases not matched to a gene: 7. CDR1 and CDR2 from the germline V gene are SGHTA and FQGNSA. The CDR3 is CASSFGQGTNQPQHF. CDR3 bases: TGTGCCAGCAGCTTCGGACAGGGGACCAACCAGCCCCAGCATTTT.

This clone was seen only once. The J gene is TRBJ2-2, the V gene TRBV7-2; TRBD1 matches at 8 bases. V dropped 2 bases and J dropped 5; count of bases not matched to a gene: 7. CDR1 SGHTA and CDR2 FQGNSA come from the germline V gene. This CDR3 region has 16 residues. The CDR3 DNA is TGTGCCAGCAGCTTAATGGGACAGGCGGTTACCGGGGAGCTGTTTTTT. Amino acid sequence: CASSLMGQAVTGELFF.

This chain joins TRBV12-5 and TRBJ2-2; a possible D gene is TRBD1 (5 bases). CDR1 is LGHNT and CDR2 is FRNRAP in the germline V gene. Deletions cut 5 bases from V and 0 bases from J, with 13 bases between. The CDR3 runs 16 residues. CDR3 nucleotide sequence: TGTGCTAGTGGTGACCCAGGGTTCGCGAACACCGGGGAGCTGTTTTTT. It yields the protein CASGDPGFANTGELFF.

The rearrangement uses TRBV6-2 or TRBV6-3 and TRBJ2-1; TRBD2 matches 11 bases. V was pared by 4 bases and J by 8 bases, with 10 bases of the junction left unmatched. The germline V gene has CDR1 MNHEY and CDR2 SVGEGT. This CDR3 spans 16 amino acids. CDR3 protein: CASSSSTSGRADEQFF. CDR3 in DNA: TGTGCCAGCAGTTCTTCCACTAGCGGGAGAGCCGATGAGCAGTTCTTC.

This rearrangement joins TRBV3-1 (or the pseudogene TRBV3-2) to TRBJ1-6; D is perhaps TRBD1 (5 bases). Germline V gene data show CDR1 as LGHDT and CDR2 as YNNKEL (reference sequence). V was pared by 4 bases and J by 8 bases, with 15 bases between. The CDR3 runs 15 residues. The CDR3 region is CASSLTAGPHSPLHF. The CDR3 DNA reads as TGTGCCAGCAGCCTAACGGCAGGGCCCCATTCACCCCTCCACTTT.